Here is one T cell receptor beta chain with its context. The antigen is unknown. One end of the junction fails to match germline, which may point to a read error. Germline CDR1 and CDR2: SGDLS and YYNGEE. The CDR3 is 14 residues long. The sample belongs to a study of T cell therapy after organ transplantation. Time point defined: 4-8 weeks after completion of therapy. Whole-study results and caveats: Pretherapy CD8 clonality inversely correlated with its fold change after therapy. Effects of concurrent antirejection and antiviral medications were not evaluable.

Measured with immunoSEQ multiplex PCR; TCRdb has only the in-frame clones, and not every one. Of a few thousand clones detected, 60% to 80% appear once; the ten largest clones hold 30% to 40%. The source is a human patient who had received a solid organ transplant and had CMV disease. The graft donor may account for some of the T cells. The source material was CD8+ T cells from blood, sampled after autologous CMV-specific T cell therapy. The chain is built from TRBV9 and TRBJ2-7; TRBD1 aligns across 10 bases. This chain's CDR3 is CASTVGDRGYEQYF. CDR3 nucleotide sequence: TGTGCCAGCACCGTAGGGGACAGGGGTTACGAGCAGTACTTC.